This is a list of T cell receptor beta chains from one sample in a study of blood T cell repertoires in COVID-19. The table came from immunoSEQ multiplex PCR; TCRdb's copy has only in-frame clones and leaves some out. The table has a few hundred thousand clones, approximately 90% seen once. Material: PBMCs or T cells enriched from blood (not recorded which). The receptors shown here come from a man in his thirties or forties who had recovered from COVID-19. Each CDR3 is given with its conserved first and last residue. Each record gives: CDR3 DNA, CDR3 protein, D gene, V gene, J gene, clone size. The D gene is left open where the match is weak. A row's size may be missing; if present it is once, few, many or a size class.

CDR3nt: TGTGCCATCACCGGGACTAGCGGGAGGCCAGATACGCAGTATTTT
CDR3aa: CAITGTSGRPDTQYF
d_gene: TRBD2
v_gene: TRBV10-3
j_gene: TRBJ2-3
abundance: .

CDR3nt: TGTGCCAGCTCACCGGGCAAAAACAATGAGCAGTTCTTC
CDR3aa: CASSPGKNNEQFF
d_gene: .
v_gene: TRBV18
j_gene: TRBJ2-1
abundance: .

CDR3nt: TGTGCCAGCAGTTTAGAGGTGCCGAGCTCCTATAATTCACCCCTCCACTTT
CDR3aa: CASSLEVPSSYNSPLHF
d_gene: .
v_gene: TRBV27
j_gene: TRBJ1-6
abundance: .

CDR3nt: TGTGCCAGCAGCTCGGGACAGCCGTTTTCGGCCCAGCATTTT
CDR3aa: CASSSGQPFSAQHF
d_gene: TRBD1
v_gene: TRBV11-1
j_gene: TRBJ1-5
abundance: .

CDR3nt: TGTGCCAGCAGGCCCTCGGTGGGACAGAGTTCTTCAGATACGCAGTATTTT
CDR3aa: CASRPSVGQSSSDTQYF
d_gene: TRBD1
v_gene: TRBV28
j_gene: TRBJ2-3
abundance: .

CDR3nt: TGTGCCAGCAGTGAGGCAGGGGCCTTCACAGATACGCAGTATTTT
CDR3aa: CASSEAGAFTDTQYF
d_gene: .
v_gene: TRBV27
j_gene: TRBJ2-3
abundance: .

CDR3nt: TGTGCCAGTAGTATGGGGGACAGGGAGGAGAAACTGTTTTTT
CDR3aa: CASSMGDREEKLFF
d_gene: TRBD1
v_gene: TRBV19
j_gene: TRBJ1-4
abundance: .

CDR3nt: TGTGCCAGCAGTTCCTGGGGGACACAAGAGACCCAGTACTTC
CDR3aa: CASSSWGTQETQYF
d_gene: .
v_gene: TRBV5-5
j_gene: TRBJ2-5
abundance: .

CDR3nt: TGTGCCAGTAGTCCAGCCCGGGACAGATACACTGAAGCTTTCTTT
CDR3aa: CASSPARDRYTEAFF
d_gene: TRBD1
v_gene: TRBV19
j_gene: TRBJ1-1
abundance: .

CDR3nt: TGTGCCAGCAGCTTAGGGTTTAGCGGGAGAGAGCTGTTTTTT
CDR3aa: CASSLGFSGRELFF
d_gene: TRBD2
v_gene: TRBV11-2
j_gene: TRBJ2-2
abundance: few

CDR3nt: TGCGCCAGCAGCATAGGACAGGATCACACAGATACGCAGTATTTT
CDR3aa: CASSIGQDHTDTQYF
d_gene: TRBD1
v_gene: TRBV5-1
j_gene: TRBJ2-3
abundance: .

CDR3nt: TGTGCCAGCAGTGGGGGGCTCACTGAAGCTTTCTTT
CDR3aa: CASSGGLTEAFF
d_gene: .
v_gene: TRBV2
j_gene: TRBJ1-1
abundance: .

CDR3nt: TGTGCCAGCAGTCAGACAGGGGATGGCTACACCTTC
CDR3aa: CASSQTGDGYTF
d_gene: TRBD1
v_gene: TRBV28
j_gene: TRBJ1-2
abundance: .

CDR3nt: TGCAGCGTTGAAGGGGACTCGGGGTCGTACTTC
CDR3aa: CSVEGDSGSYF
d_gene: .
v_gene: TRBV29-1
j_gene: TRBJ2-7
abundance: .

CDR3nt: TGTGCCAGCTCGTCTCTTCCGGACAGGGGAGGCACTGAAGCTTTCTTT
CDR3aa: CASSSLPDRGGTEAFF
d_gene: TRBD1
v_gene: TRBV18
j_gene: TRBJ1-1
abundance: .

CDR3nt: TGTGCCAGCAGCCATGACTCGACGACCGGGGGTGAGCAGTTCTTC
CDR3aa: CASSHDSTTGGEQFF
d_gene: .
v_gene: TRBV3-1/TRBV3-2
j_gene: TRBJ2-1
abundance: .

CDR3nt: TGTGCCAGCAGTGATAGGGGACTTCCAGATAGGTCACCCCTCCACTTT
CDR3aa: CASSDRGLPDRSPLHF
d_gene: .
v_gene: TRBV28
j_gene: TRBJ1-6
abundance: .

CDR3nt: TGTGCCAGCAGTTATAGCAGGGCGGTCGACGAGCAGTACTTC
CDR3aa: CASSYSRAVDEQYF
d_gene: .
v_gene: TRBV6-5
j_gene: TRBJ2-7
abundance: .

CDR3nt: TGTGCCTGGAGTGTTCCCGGACAGGCGGCAGCTTTCTTT
CDR3aa: CAWSVPGQAAAFF
d_gene: TRBD1
v_gene: TRBV30
j_gene: TRBJ1-1
abundance: .

CDR3nt: TGTGCCAGCAGTTTGGAGAATCCCACAGATACGCAGTATTTT
CDR3aa: CASSLENPTDTQYF
d_gene: .
v_gene: TRBV6-5
j_gene: TRBJ2-3
abundance: .

CDR3nt: TGTGCCAGCAGTTACTCCGAGGTAGCGGGCACAGATACGCAGTATTTT
CDR3aa: CASSYSEVAGTDTQYF
d_gene: .
v_gene: TRBV6-5
j_gene: TRBJ2-3
abundance: .

CDR3nt: TGTGCCATCAGTGGGGGACAGGGTAGTCCCTACGAGCAGTACTTC
CDR3aa: CAISGGQGSPYEQYF
d_gene: TRBD1
v_gene: TRBV10-3
j_gene: TRBJ2-7
abundance: .

CDR3nt: TGTGCCAGCAGTTCCCGAGGGTTTTCCTACGAGCAGTACTTC
CDR3aa: CASSSRGFSYEQYF
d_gene: .
v_gene: TRBV28
j_gene: TRBJ2-7
abundance: .

CDR3nt: TGCGCCAGCTGCCCATCGCGCTGGACCTTC
CDR3aa: CASCPSRWTF
d_gene: .
v_gene: TRBV23-1
j_gene: TRBJ1-2
abundance: .

CDR3nt: TGCGCCAGCAGCTTGGGGCAGGGGGCAGGAGACACTGAAGCTTTCTTT
CDR3aa: CASSLGQGAGDTEAFF
d_gene: TRBD1
v_gene: TRBV5-1
j_gene: TRBJ1-1
abundance: .

CDR3nt: TGTGCCAGCTCACAATCGGGAGTGAACACTGAAGCTTTCTTT
CDR3aa: CASSQSGVNTEAFF
d_gene: .
v_gene: TRBV18
j_gene: TRBJ1-1
abundance: .

CDR3nt: TGTGCCAGCAGCAAGGCAGCGGGAACCACCGGGGAGCTGTTTTTT
CDR3aa: CASSKAAGTTGELFF
d_gene: TRBD2
v_gene: TRBV28
j_gene: TRBJ2-2
abundance: once

CDR3nt: TGTGCCAGCAAACCGCGCCGGGGAAACACAGATACGCAGTATTTT
CDR3aa: CASKPRRGNTDTQYF
d_gene: .
v_gene: TRBV27
j_gene: TRBJ2-3
abundance: .

CDR3nt: TGTGCCAGCAGCCCAGAGACAGGGAAGAACACTGAAGCTTTCTTT
CDR3aa: CASSPETGKNTEAFF
d_gene: TRBD1
v_gene: TRBV3-1/TRBV3-2
j_gene: TRBJ1-1
abundance: .

CDR3nt: TGTGCCAGCAAGGGACTAGCGGGAGTAGTCGACGACGAGCAGTACTTC
CDR3aa: CASKGLAGVVDDEQYF
d_gene: TRBD2
v_gene: TRBV2
j_gene: TRBJ2-7
abundance: .

CDR3nt: TGTGCCAGCAGTTTAAGCTTCAGGGGATCTGAAGCTTTCTTT
CDR3aa: CASSLSFRGSEAFF
d_gene: .
v_gene: TRBV28
j_gene: TRBJ1-1
abundance: .

CDR3nt: TGTGCCAGCAGCTTGGGAGCCACAGGGGGCGGTCAAAGCAATCAGCCCCAGCATTTT
CDR3aa: CASSLGATGGGQSNQPQHF
d_gene: TRBD1
v_gene: TRBV5-6
j_gene: TRBJ1-5
abundance: .

CDR3nt: TGTGCCAGCTGTCGACAGAATCAGCCCCAGCATTTT
CDR3aa: CASCRQNQPQHF
d_gene: .
v_gene: TRBV12-3/TRBV12-4
j_gene: TRBJ1-5
abundance: .